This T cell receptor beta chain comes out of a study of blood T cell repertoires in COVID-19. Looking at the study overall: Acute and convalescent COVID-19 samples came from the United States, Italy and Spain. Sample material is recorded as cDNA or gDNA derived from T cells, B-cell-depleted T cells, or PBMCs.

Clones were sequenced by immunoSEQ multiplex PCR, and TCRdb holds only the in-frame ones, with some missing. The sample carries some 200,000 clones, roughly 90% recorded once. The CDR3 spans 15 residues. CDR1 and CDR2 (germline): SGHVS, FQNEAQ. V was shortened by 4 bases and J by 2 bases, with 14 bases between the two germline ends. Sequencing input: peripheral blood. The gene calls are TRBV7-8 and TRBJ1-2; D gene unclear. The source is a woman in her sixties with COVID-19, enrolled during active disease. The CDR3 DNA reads TGTGCCAGCAGCTCATCAGCTACAGAGAACTATGGCTACACCTTC. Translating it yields CASSSSATENYGYTF.